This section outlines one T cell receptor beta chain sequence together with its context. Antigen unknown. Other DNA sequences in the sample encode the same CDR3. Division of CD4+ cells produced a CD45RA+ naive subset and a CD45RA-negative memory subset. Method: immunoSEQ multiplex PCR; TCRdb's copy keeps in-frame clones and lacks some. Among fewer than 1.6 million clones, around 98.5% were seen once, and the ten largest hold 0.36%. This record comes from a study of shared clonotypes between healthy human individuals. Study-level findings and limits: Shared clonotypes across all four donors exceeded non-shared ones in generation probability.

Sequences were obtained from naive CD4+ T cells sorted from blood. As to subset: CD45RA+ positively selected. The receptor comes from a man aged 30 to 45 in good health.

The CDR3 coding sequence is TGTGCCAGCTCACCACCCTCCTCCGGGGAGCTGTTTTTT. The encoded protein is CASSPPSSGELFF. The chain links TRBV18 to TRBJ2-2; the D is unclear. Trimming stripped 0 bases from V and 6 bases from J, with 5 bases between. Germline V gene data show CDR1 as KGHSH and CDR2 as LQKENI. This CDR3 has 13 residues.